The 3 T cell receptor beta chains given below trace back to one sample, sequenced in a study of CD8 T cells in Susac syndrome (dated by TCRdb to between 2018 and 2021). Libraries were made using the immunoSEQ multiplex PCR assay. RNA was extracted with the RNeasy kit and roughly 0.5 to 1 ug was reverse transcribed using random hexamers. TCRdb's own reprocessing of the public reads used fastp at Q25 and MiXCR and kept productive beta chains. Identical CDR3 protein sequences are pooled into one entry, listed with their most common genes and DNA. The sample table contains some 400,000 distinct CDR3 sequences; only one count was recorded for approximately 85% of them. Approximately 0.12% of the sample lies in the top ten. The specimen sequenced was CD8+ T cells from PBMCs. All receptors come from a human donor with multiple sclerosis.

This clonotype was recorded a few times. V is TRBV3-1 and J is TRBJ2-7; TRBD2 matches 13 bases. The CDR3 loop spans 15 amino acids. The V and J ends lost 4 bases and 7 bases, in that order; junction bases with no gene match: 7. The germline V gene encodes CDR1 LGHDT and CDR2 YNNKEL (reference sequence). The CDR3 DNA reads TGTGCCAGCAGCCCCACTAGCGGGGGGGCCCGAGAGCAGTACTTC. Its protein product is CASSPTSGGAREQYF.

The J gene is TRBJ2-7, the V gene TRBV2; the match to TRBD2 covers 16 bases. This CDR3 comprises 15 residues. After removal of 6 bases from V and 4 bases from J, the junction contained 3 bases not matched to a gene. The germline V gene encodes CDR1 SNHLY and CDR2 FYNNEI. CDR3 sequence (DNA): TGTGCCAGCAGGGGACTAGCGGGGGGGCCGTACGAGCAGTACTTC. Translating it yields CASRGLAGGPYEQYF. Based on the CDR3 plus reference TRBV2 and TRBJ2-7, the full variable domain is EPEVTQTPSHQVTQMGQEVILRCVPISNHLYFYWYRQILGQKVEFLVSFYNNEISEKSEIFDDQFSVERPDGSNFTLKIRSTKLEDSAMYFCASRGLAGGPYEQYFGPGTRLTVT.

This chain links TRBV5-6 with TRBJ2-3, with a tentative D call TRBD2 (5 bases). Trimming pared 3 bases from V and 1 base from J, leaving 15 bases between. This CDR3 is 16 amino acids long. Germline assignment: CDR1 SGHDT and CDR2 YYEEEE. The CDR3 reads CASSYYGEQGTDTQYF. Written as DNA, the CDR3 is TGTGCCAGCAGCTACTATGGGGAGCAGGGCACAGATACGCAGTATTTT.